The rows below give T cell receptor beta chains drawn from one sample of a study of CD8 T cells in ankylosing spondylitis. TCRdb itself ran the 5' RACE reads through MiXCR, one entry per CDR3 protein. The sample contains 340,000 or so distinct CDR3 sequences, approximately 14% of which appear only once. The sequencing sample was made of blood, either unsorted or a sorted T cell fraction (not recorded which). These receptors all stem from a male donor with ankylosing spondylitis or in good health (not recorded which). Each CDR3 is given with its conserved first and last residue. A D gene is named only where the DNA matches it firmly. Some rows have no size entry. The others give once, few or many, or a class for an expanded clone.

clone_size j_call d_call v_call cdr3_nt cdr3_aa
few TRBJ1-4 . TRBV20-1 TGCAGTGCTAGAGATACATCCGAAAAACTGTTTTTT CSARDTSEKLFF
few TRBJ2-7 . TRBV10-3 TGTGCCATCAGTGAGGGACAGTGGAGGGACTACGAGCAGTACTTC CAISEGQWRDYEQYF
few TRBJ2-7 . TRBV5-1 TGCGCCAGCAAAAGGCGGGACAGCGCCGTACCGAGCTCCTACGAGCAGTACTTC CASKRRDSAVPSSYEQYF
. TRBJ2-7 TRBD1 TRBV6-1 TGTGCCAGCACCCCGGGACAGGGCCGATTCTCCTACGAGCAGTACTTC CASTPGQGRFSYEQYF
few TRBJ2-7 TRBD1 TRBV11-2 TGTGCCAGCAGCCCCCAGGGGGCGGCGAGCTCCTACGAGCAGTACTTC CASSPQGAASSYEQYF
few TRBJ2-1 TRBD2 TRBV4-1 TGCGCCAGCAGCCACCCGACTAGCGGGGGGGTTCCGTACAATGAGCAGTTCTTC CASSHPTSGGVPYNEQFF
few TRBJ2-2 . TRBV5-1 TGCGCCAGCAGCTTGGGCCAGGTTGTGGTCGGGACCGGGGAGCTGTTTTTT CASSLGQVVVGTGELFF
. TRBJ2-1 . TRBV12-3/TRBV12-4 TGTGCCAGCAGTTTGAGACTCGACAATGAGCAGTTCTTC CASSLRLDNEQFF
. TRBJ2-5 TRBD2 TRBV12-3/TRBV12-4 TGTGCCAGCAGGCTGGGACTAGCGGGGAAAGAGACCCAGTACTTC CASRLGLAGKETQYF
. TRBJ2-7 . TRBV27 TGTGCCAGCAGGGGGACAGCGGGCCTCGAGCAGTACTTC CASRGTAGLEQYF
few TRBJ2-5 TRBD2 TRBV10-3 TGTGCCATCAGTGAGGGGGGACTAGATGGAGAGACCCAGTACTTC CAISEGGLDGETQYF
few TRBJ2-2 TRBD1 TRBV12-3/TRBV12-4 TGTGCCAGCAGTTCTCCCGGGACAGGGTTCACCGGGGAGCTGTTTTTT CASSSPGTGFTGELFF
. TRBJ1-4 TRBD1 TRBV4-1 TGCGCCAGCAGCCAAGATTCGGGGACAGCTAATGAAAAACTGTTTTTT CASSQDSGTANEKLFF
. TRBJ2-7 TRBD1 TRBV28 TGTGCCAGCGGACAGGGGGTAAGCTCCTACGAGCAGTACTTC CASGQGVSSYEQYF
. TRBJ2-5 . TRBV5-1 TGCGCCAGCAGCTCCTCAAGTGGAGCAGAGACCCAGTACTTC CASSSSSGAETQYF
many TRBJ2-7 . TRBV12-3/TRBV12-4 TGTGCCAGCAGTTCGACCACTGCCCGTACTTCCTCCTACGAGCAGTACTTC CASSSTTARTSSYEQYF
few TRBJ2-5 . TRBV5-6 TGTGCCAGCAGCTTGAGGATTTCGTTCCAAGAGACCCAGTACTTC CASSLRISFQETQYF
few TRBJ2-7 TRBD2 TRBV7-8 TGTGCCAGCAGCTTAGCGGGACTAGGCTACGAGCAGTACTTC CASSLAGLGYEQYF
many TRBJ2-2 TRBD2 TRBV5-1 TGCGCCAGCAGCCCCGGCGCACTAGCGGGAGTGAGCACCGGGGAGCTGTTTTTT CASSPGALAGVSTGELFF
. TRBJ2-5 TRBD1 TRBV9 TGTGCCAGCGGAAGGGGGCAGGAAGAGACCCAGTACTTC CASGRGQEETQYF
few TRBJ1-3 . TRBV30 TGTGCCTGGGGTGCGGCTGTTTGGGGGAACACCATATATTTT CAWGAAVWGNTIYF
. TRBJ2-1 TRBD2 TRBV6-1 TGTGCCAGCAGTACGTCTAGCGGACACAATGAGCAGTTCTTC CASSTSSGHNEQFF
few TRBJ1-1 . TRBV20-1 TGCAGTGCCTGGGGGCGGCAGAACACTGAAGCTTTCTTT CSAWGRQNTEAFF
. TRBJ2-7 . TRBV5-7 TGTGCCAGCTTTGGCTCCTCCAGTCCCTACGAGCAGTACTTC CASFGSSSPYEQYF
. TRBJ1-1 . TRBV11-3 TGTGCCAGCAGCTTAGATAATGACCACACTGAAGCTTTCTTT CASSLDNDHTEAFF
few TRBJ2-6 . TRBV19 TGTGCCACTGGAGTGGCAGCTGGGGCCAACGTCCTGACTTTC CATGVAAGANVLTF
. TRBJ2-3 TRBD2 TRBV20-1 TGCAGTGCTAACCTTCCTAGCGGGGGCACAGATACGCAGTATTTT CSANLPSGGTDTQYF
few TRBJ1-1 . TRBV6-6 TGTGCCAGCTACCAGGACACTGAAGCTTTCTTT CASYQDTEAFF
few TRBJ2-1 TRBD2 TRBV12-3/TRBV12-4 TGTGCCAGCAATCCCGGGACTAGCGGCTTTTGGGGCAATGAGCAGTTCTTC CASNPGTSGFWGNEQFF
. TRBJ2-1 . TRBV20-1 TGCAGTGCCCCCTACGACGCAAAAGGCAATGAGCAGTTCTTC CSAPYDAKGNEQFF
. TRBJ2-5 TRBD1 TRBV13 TGTGCCAGCAGCCGGGGACAGGGCACCCCAACCCAGTACTTC CASSRGQGTPTQYF
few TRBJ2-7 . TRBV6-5 TGTGCCAGCGGTTACGAGCAGTACTTC CASGYEQYF
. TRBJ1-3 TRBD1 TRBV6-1 TGTGCCAGCAGTCGCTCTGGGGGGACAGGGGCTATTCCTGGAAACACCATATATTTT CASSRSGGTGAIPGNTIYF
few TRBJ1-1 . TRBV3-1 TGTGCCAGCAGCCAAGATAGGGGCAAGAACACTGAAGCTTTCTTT CASSQDRGKNTEAFF
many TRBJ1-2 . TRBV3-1 TGTGCCAGCAGCCAAGGGAGCTCGGGGGGACGGGGCTACACCTTC CASSQGSSGGRGYTF
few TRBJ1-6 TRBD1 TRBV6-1 TGTGCCAGCAGCCCCGGGACAGATAATTCACCCCTCCACTTT CASSPGTDNSPLHF
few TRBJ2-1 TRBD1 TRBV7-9 TGTGCCAGCAGCTCGGGACAGCTGGGAGAGTTCTTC CASSSGQLGEFF
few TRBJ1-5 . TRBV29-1 TGCAGCGCTAGGGGCCCGCAGGGTCAGCCCCAGCATTTT CSARGPQGQPQHF
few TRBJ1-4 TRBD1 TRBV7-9 TGTGCCAGCAGCTTACGCTTCGGGACAGGGGTTGAAAAACTGTTTTTT CASSLRFGTGVEKLFF
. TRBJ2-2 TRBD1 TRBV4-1 TGCGCCAGCAGCCCTCACAGGGGCTGGGCCGGGGAGCTGTTTTTT CASSPHRGWAGELFF
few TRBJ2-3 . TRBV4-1 TGCGCCAGCAGCCCCCCACTGGGCCTCACAGATACGCAGTATTTT CASSPPLGLTDTQYF
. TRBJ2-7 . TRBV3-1 TGTGCCAGCAGCCCGGAGTACCAGCCCTACGAGCAGTACTTC CASSPEYQPYEQYF
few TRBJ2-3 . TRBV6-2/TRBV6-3 TGTGCCAGCAGTTCCAGTCCGGAATTTACGCAGTATTTT CASSSSPEFTQYF
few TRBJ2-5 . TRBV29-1 TGCAGCGTGTCCGAAGGGACCCGAGAGACCCAGTACTTC CSVSEGTRETQYF
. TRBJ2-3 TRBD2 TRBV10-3 TGTGCCATCAGTACCGGGACTAGCGGGAACCCAGATACGCAGTATTTT CAISTGTSGNPDTQYF
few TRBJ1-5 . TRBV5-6 TGTGCCAGCAGCCTGTACAGTAGCAATCAGCCCCAGCATTTT CASSLYSSNQPQHF
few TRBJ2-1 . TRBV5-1 TGCGCCAGCAGCTTGGAGGGGGTGAATGAGCAGTTCTTC CASSLEGVNEQFF